This TCR beta chain is from a study of graft-versus-host responses after intestinal transplantation. Notes on the study in general: Present in recipient marrow, GvH clones included some that appeared first in ileum or blood.

Trimming left V 1 base short and J 0 bases short, with 5 bases between. The CDR3 consists of 14 residues. Germline lookup yields CDR1 SGHAT and CDR2 FQDESV (reference sequence). Generated by immunoSEQ multiplex PCR, the TCRdb table keeps only in-frame clones and is missing some. Among about 92,000 clones listed, roughly 80% were seen once. In the case of this clone: The antigen remains undetermined.

The chain joins TRBV11-1 to TRBJ2-3; TRBD2 might be the D (5 bases). The starting material was unstimulated CD8+ T cells sorted from spleen or lymph node cells, obtained before intestinal transplant. The TCR comes from a human donor who received an intestinal transplant. The CDR3 loop is CASSLGGSTDTQYF. The CDR3 region has the DNA TGTGCCAGCAGCTTAGGCGGGAGCACAGATACGCAGTATTTT.